This T cell receptor (beta chain) originates from a study of Ad26.COV2.S vaccination and SARS-CoV-2 variants. Overall study: The vaccine Ad26.COV2.S was put into the muscle once, or twice with 56 days between.

Of note for this clone: Its antigen is still unknown.

Only in-frame clones appear in the TCRdb table, and some are missing; sequencing was by immunoSEQ multiplex PCR. The sample lists about 350,000 clones, about 85% occurring once. The CDR3 totals 18 residues. The V gene's germline CDR1 is SEHNR and CDR2 FQNEAQ (reference sequence). Deletions cut 1 base from V and 4 bases from J, with 23 bases between. Overall study findings and caveats: Vaccine and placebo recipients had comparable breadth of non-spike TCRs.

Regarding treatment: roughly 19 received Ad26.COV2.S at low or high dose, single or two shots; 5 received placebo; per-sample allocation not given. Day 63 following the first vaccine or placebo injection was when the samples were taken. This rearrangement joins TRBV7-9 to TRBJ2-7, with a tentative D call TRBD2 (5 bases). The receptor was derived from a person between 18 and 60 years old who received the Ad26.COV2.S COVID-19 vaccine or a placebo. The sample in question was peripheral blood, obtained in a trial of Ad26.COV2.S vaccine versus placebo. The chain's CDR3 is CASSLVVFSLADPYEQYF. DNA for the CDR3: TGTGCCAGCAGCTTAGTAGTTTTTTCCCTAGCAGACCCTTACGAGCAGTACTTC.